A single sample gave rise to the 15 T cell receptor beta chains below, sequenced in a study of regulatory T cells in long-lasting Graves disease (dated by TCRdb to about 2021). Library generation was performed with multiplex PCR. The data were produced on an Illumina HiSeq 4000. CDR3 regions were amplified by Arm-PCR with iRepertoire HTBI primers to construct TCR beta libraries. Using fastp trimming at Q25 and MiXCR clonotype assembly, TCRdb reanalyzed the public sequencing data and kept in-frame beta chains. Every CDR3 protein is listed once, alongside the most common genes and DNA of its rows. The sample data list about 470,000 distinct CDR3 sequences, and under 25% of these were observed just once. The top ten clones comprise about 7% of the sample. The sample's time point label, decoded: persistent/refractory GD, antithyroid drugs over 5 years with positive TRAb. For both TCR sequencing and RNA sequencing, RNA was extracted from PBMCs in TRIzol.

Sequenced material: peripheral blood mononuclear cells (PBMCs), taken when the disease was refractory, from a patient treated with antithyroid drugs. Every receptor here comes from a female donor with Graves disease.

The sample holds a few counts of this clonotype. The rearrangement uses TRBV28 and TRBJ2-7; no definite D call. The germline CDR1 and CDR2 sequences are MDHEN and SYDVKM. V was clipped by 7 bases and J by 3 bases, with 13 bases between them. This CDR3 is built from 13 residues. The CDR3 nucleotides read TGTGCCAGCACTCCTGGACGAGTCTACGAGCAGTACTTC. Its protein product is CASTPGRVYEQYF.

The chain combines TRBV5-1 with TRBJ2-5; D is perhaps TRBD2 (5 bases). The germline CDR1 and CDR2 sequences are SGHRS and YFSETQ. Deletions cut 4 bases from V and 1 base from J, with 8 bases between. The CDR3 length is 13 residues. For the CDR3, the DNA is TGCGCCAGCAGCGACGGGATCCAAGAGACCCAGTACTTC. Translated, it gives CASSDGIQETQYF.

This clonotype was counted between two and nine times. J is TRBJ2-7 and V is TRBV15; D unresolved. Trimming pared 0 bases from V and 6 bases from J, leaving 9 bases between. This CDR3 spans 13 amino acids. Germline loops: CDR1 LNHNV, CDR2 YYDKDF (reference sequence). DNA for the CDR3: TGTGCCACCAGCAGAGATCAAGCCGGCGAGCAGTACTTC. The encoded protein is CATSRDQAGEQYF.

V gene TRBV5-4 combines with J gene TRBJ2-3; D unclear. Germline values: CDR1 SGHNT, CDR2 YYREEE (reference sequence). V was shortened by 2 bases and J by 2 bases, with 15 bases between the two germline ends. CDR3 length: 16 residues. The CDR3 reads CASSFSWTGATDTQYF. CDR3 coding DNA: TGTGCCAGCAGCTTTAGTTGGACGGGCGCCACAGATACGCAGTATTTT. Based on the CDR3 plus reference TRBV5-4 and TRBJ2-3, the full variable domain is ETGVTQSPTHLIKTRGQQVTLRCSSQSGHNTVSWYQQALGQGPQFIFQYYREEENGRGNFPPRFSGLQFPNYSSELNVNALELDDSALYLCASSFSWTGATDTQYFGPGTRLTVL.

This clonotype was found many times. J is TRBJ1-2 and V is TRBV20-1; 10 bases match TRBD1. The CDR3 has 14 amino acids. V gave up 3 bases and J gave up 5 bases; unmatched junction bases: 6. In germline, CDR1 is DFQATT, CDR2 SNEGSKA (reference sequence). The chain's CDR3 is CSASPRDRGYGYTF. As DNA, the CDR3 is TGCAGTGCTAGCCCTCGGGACAGGGGATATGGCTACACCTTC.

This clonotype has only a few counts. The genes are TRBV12-3 or TRBV12-4 and TRBJ2-3, with D uncertain. The CDR3 totals 15 residues. V lost 5 bases and J 2 bases, leaving 14 bases between the germline ends. Written as DNA, the CDR3 is TGTGCCAGCAGTACCGGACGGTCCTACACAGATACGCAGTATTTT. This codes for CASSTGRSYTDTQYF.

This clonotype appeared once. It may be a read error: a sequence one base away is much more abundant. The rearrangement links TRBV29-1 to TRBJ2-7; either TRBD1 or TRBD2 may fit D (6 bases each). This CDR3 region has 13 residues. CDR1 SQVTM and CDR2 ANQGSEA come from the germline V gene. As DNA, the CDR3 is TGCAGCGTGGGACACGGGGGCACCTACGAGCAGTGCTTC. Its protein is CSVGHGGTYEQCF.

This clonotype was seen many times. The chain employs TRBV28 and TRBJ2-5, with TRBD2 identical over 11 bases. V was pared by 5 bases and J by 2 bases, with 10 bases of the junction left unmatched. CDR1 is MDHEN, CDR2 SYDVKM, per germline. The length of the CDR3 is 17 residues. The CDR3: CASSPHMGLAVQETQYF. CDR3 nucleotide sequence: TGTGCCAGCAGTCCCCACATGGGACTAGCGGTTCAAGAGACCCAGTACTTC.

The table lists this clonotype with many counts. The chain links TRBV6-1 to TRBJ1-2, with 9 bases identical to TRBD1. V lost 6 bases to trimming and J lost 2 bases; unmatched junction nucleotides: 7. Looked up from germline, CDR1 is MNHNS and CDR2 is SASEGT. The CDR3 consists of 15 residues. The CDR3 nucleotides read TGTGCCAGCAGGGACAGGGGAACCTGGAACTATGGCTACACCTTC. Translating gives CASRDRGTWNYGYTF.

This clonotype was observed a few times. The chain has TRBV29-1 and TRBJ2-7, with unresolved D. Germline V gives CDR1 SQVTM, CDR2 ANQGSEA. This CDR3 region has 12 residues. Trimming removed 4 bases at V and 3 bases at J, with 10 bases between. The CDR3 coding sequence is TGCAGCGTTGCCTCCGGGTTCTACGAGCAGTACTTC. Protein: CSVASGFYEQYF.

This clonotype was counted many times. The chain couples TRBV28 to TRBJ1-5; D ambiguous. Between the trimmed V and J ends, which lost 5 bases and 3 bases, there was a span of 8 bases. Germline V gene lookup returns CDR1 MDHEN and CDR2 SYDVKM. The CDR3 runs to 13 residues. The CDR3 spells CASSPSFNQPQHF. The CDR3 coding sequence is TGTGCCAGCAGTCCAAGCTTCAATCAGCCCCAGCATTTT.

This clonotype came up a few times. A much more abundant neighbour one base away suggests this may be a read error. V is TRBV6-1 and J is TRBJ2-7; D unresolved. Germline CDR1 and CDR2: MNHNS and SASEGT. There are 11 residues in the CDR3. CDR3 sequence reads: CASSHTVEQCF. Here the CDR3 DNA reads TGTGCCAGCAGTCACACCGTCGAGCAGTGCTTC.

This chain joins TRBV12-3 or TRBV12-4 and TRBJ2-7, with D unclear. Trimming cost V 4 bases and J 6 bases, with 10 bases left between them. There are 12 residues in the CDR3. For the CDR3, the DNA is TGTGCCAGCAGTTATTCCCTACGCGAGCAGTACTTC. The encoded protein is CASSYSLREQYF.

This clonotype was found many times. The CDR3 loop reads CASSVDARIPEAFF. In nucleotides, the CDR3 is TGTGCCAGCAGTGTAGACGCCCGGATTCCTGAAGCTTTCTTT. V is TRBV12-3 or TRBV12-4 and J is TRBJ1-1, with D unclear. V gave up 5 bases and J gave up 6 bases, with 16 bases separating them. This CDR3 is built from 14 residues.

This clonotype was picked up many times. The chain links TRBV12-3 or TRBV12-4 to TRBJ2-7; D gene unclear. Between the trimmed V and J ends, which lost 10 bases and 3 bases, there was a span of 16 bases. The CDR3 is made up of 13 amino acids. CDR3 residues: CATSPGRHYEQYF. In DNA, the CDR3 is TGTGCCACCTCCCCCGGGCGGCACTACGAGCAGTACTTC.